This TCR beta chain derives from a study of blood T cell repertoires in COVID-19. About the research overall: The cDNA or gDNA used as material had been derived from T cells, B-cell-depleted T cells, or PBMCs.

In the study's own analysis: Amplification of reference gene primers provided the estimated nucleated cell counts. Only in-frame clones appear in the TCRdb table, and some are missing; sequencing was by immunoSEQ multiplex PCR. The DNA was the basis for D and trimming; V, J and clone size are from that table. The profile shows about 47,000 clones, 80% to 85% of them singletons. Trimming took off 6 bases at V and 0 bases at J, with 15 bases between the two ends. The V gene's germline CDR1 is SQVTM and CDR2 ANQGSEA. This CDR3 comprises 14 residues. The chain joins TRBV29-1 to TRBJ2-7; tentative D call: TRBD1 (6 bases). Sequenced input: peripheral blood. This clonotype was sampled from a man aged 60 to 69 with active COVID-19. The DNA for the CDR3 is TGCAGCGTCAAGGACAGCTTCTACTCCTACGAGCAGTACTTC. This translates into CSVKDSFYSYEQYF.